The rows below give T cell receptor beta chains drawn from one sample of a study of T-cell reconstitution after alpha-beta-depleted transplantation in children. TCRdb itself ran the PCR reads through MiXCR, one entry per CDR3 protein. The sample has about 600,000 distinct CDR3 sequences; over 9.5% are singletons. Here the sequenced sample was PBMCs from the stem cell graft donor, taken from the stem cell graft. The receptors originated from a human donor who donated a stem cell graft to a child with acute myeloid leukemia. Both conserved end residues are part of each CDR3. The D gene is left open where the match is weak. Not every row has a clone size; where given, it reads once, few, many or a size class.

clone_size j_call cdr3_length d_call v_call cdr3_aa cdr3_nt
few TRBJ2-3 16 - TRBV7-2 CASTLRGGAGTDTQYF TGTGCCAGCACCCTTAGGGGGGGCGCGGGCACAGATACGCAGTATTTT
- TRBJ2-5 15 TRBD2 TRBV5-1 CASSRTSGRQETQYF TGCGCCAGCAGCCGGACTAGCGGCAGGCAAGAGACCCAGTACTTC
- TRBJ2-7 18 TRBD1 TRBV11-1 CASSLRVGDSRSAYEQYF TGTGCCAGCAGCTTAAGGGTAGGGGACAGCCGCTCAGCCTACGAGCAGTACTTC
- TRBJ1-4 14 - TRBV7-2 CASSPNSLSEKLFF TGTGCCAGCAGCCCCAACTCCCTTAGTGAAAAACTGTTTTTT
few TRBJ2-1 11 - TRBV20-1 CSARRTNEQFF TGCAGTGCCCGTAGGACTAATGAGCAGTTCTTC
few TRBJ1-2 13 - TRBV28 CASSPPGERGYTF TGTGCCAGCAGTCCCCCCGGGGAAAGGGGCTACACCTTC
- TRBJ2-1 13 - TRBV20-1 CSARNDSYNEQFF TGCAGTGCTAGAAACGACAGCTACAATGAGCAGTTCTTC
- TRBJ2-7 17 TRBD2 TRBV6-2/TRBV6-3 CASSRPGLAGVGYEQYF TGTGCCAGCAGTCGCCCCGGACTAGCGGGAGTCGGCTACGAGCAGTACTTC
few TRBJ2-1 16 - TRBV7-8 CASSLVGERLGNEQFF TGTGCCAGCAGCTTAGTCGGGGAGCGTCTCGGAAATGAGCAGTTCTTC
few TRBJ2-5 14 TRBD2 TRBV20-1 CSAPGRGRGETQYF TGCAGTGCCCCGGGGCGCGGGAGGGGAGAGACCCAGTACTTC
- TRBJ2-1 15 TRBD2 TRBV2 CASSGGREGYNEQFF TGTGCCAGCAGTGGGGGGCGGGAGGGATACAATGAGCAGTTCTTC
few TRBJ2-1 15 TRBD1 TRBV7-2 CASSLGQGARDEQFF TGTGCCAGCAGCTTGGGACAGGGGGCTAGGGATGAGCAGTTCTTC
many TRBJ2-1 14 TRBD2 TRBV29-1 CSVDGGRVNNEQFF TGCAGCGTAGATGGCGGGAGAGTGAACAATGAGCAGTTCTTC
few TRBJ2-2 15 TRBD2 TRBV12-3/TRBV12-4 CACIMRQGGTGELFF TGTGCCTGCATCATGCGGCAGGGAGGGACCGGGGAGCTGTTTTTT
- TRBJ2-1 15 TRBD2 TRBV10-3 CAISGASGAYNEQFF TGTGCCATCAGTGGGGCTAGCGGAGCCTACAATGAGCAGTTCTTC
- TRBJ2-7 16 - TRBV4-1 CASSPTLVGGSYEQYF TGCGCCAGCAGCCCCACCCTGGTGGGTGGGTCCTACGAGCAGTACTTC
many TRBJ2-1 11 - TRBV6-2/TRBV6-3 CASSYGREQFF TGTGCCAGCAGTTACGGACGGGAGCAGTTCTTC
- TRBJ2-2 12 - TRBV10-3 CAISETGGELFF TGTGCCATCAGTGAAACAGGCGGGGAGCTGTTTTTT
- TRBJ2-2 11 - TRBV30 CAWRWTGELFF TGTGCCTGGAGATGGACCGGGGAGCTGTTTTTT
few TRBJ1-5 14 - TRBV28 CASSLSQLYQPQHF TGTGCCAGCAGCCTTAGCCAGTTGTATCAGCCCCAGCATTTT
- TRBJ1-1 19 TRBD1 TRBV29-1 CSVEVAGDRAFGRNTEAFF TGCAGCGTTGAGGTGGCAGGGGACAGGGCGTTCGGAAGGAACACTGAAGCTTTCTTT
many TRBJ1-6 14 TRBD1 TRBV6-5 CASRQGGSGSPLHF TGTGCCAGCAGGCAGGGGGGGTCTGGTTCACCCCTCCACTTT
- TRBJ2-1 17 TRBD2 TRBV7-9 CASSLGLAGGRGNEQFF TGTGCCAGCAGCTTAGGTCTAGCGGGAGGTCGAGGGAATGAGCAGTTCTTC
many TRBJ2-3 15 - TRBV15 CATSIQRKTTDTQYF TGTGCCACCAGCATCCAGCGGAAGACCACAGATACGCAGTATTTT